The 24 T cell receptor beta chains given below trace back to one sample, sequenced in a study of monozygotic twins with inflammatory bowel disease. TCRdb re-called the 5' RACE reads and catalogs CDR3 proteins one per entry, DNA excluded. The sample features roughly 100,000 distinct CDR3 sequences, with roughly 1.9% in its top ten. Sequenced material: blood. These receptors came from a human donor with ulcerative colitis or Crohn's disease, or a healthy co-twin of an affected twin (not recorded which).

The V call is TRBV20-1, the J call TRBJ2-1. The CDR3 contains 17 residues. CDR1 is DFQATT, CDR2 SNEGSKA, per germline (reference sequence). The CDR3 loop reads CSARDILTGASYNEQFF.

The chain couples TRBV7-9 to TRBJ2-2; TCRdb names TRBD1, which stays unverified in the absence of DNA. The germline V gene has CDR1 SEHNR and CDR2 FQNEAQ (reference sequence). The CDR3 spans 16 residues. The CDR3 spells CASSLSGTVDTGELFF.

V is TRBV3-1 and J is TRBJ2-5; no DNA is available, so the TRBD1 call from TCRdb remains unchecked. This CDR3 comprises 14 residues. Germline loops: CDR1 LGHDT, CDR2 YNNKEL (reference sequence). The CDR3 reads CASSHDGQVLCGYF.

This chain links TRBV5-4 with TRBJ2-7; the TCRdb D gene call, TRBD1, has no DNA to confirm it. The CDR3 totals 14 residues. Germline V lookup: CDR1 SGHNT, CDR2 YYREEE (reference sequence). This CDR3 is CASSPGYRTYEQYF.

The chain carries TRBV5-1 and TRBJ2-5; the TRBD2 assignment by TCRdb is unverifiable without DNA. This CDR3 region has 14 residues. Germline CDR1 SGHRS, CDR2 YFSETQ. The CDR3 sequence is CASSFRAPRETQYF. Looking up the rest from reference TRBV5-1 and TRBJ2-5 gives the full variable domain: KAGVTQTPRYLIKTRGQQVTLSCSPISGHRSVSWYQQTPGQGLQFLFEYFSETQRNKGNFPGRFSGRQFSNSRSEMNVSTLELGDSALYLCASSFRAPRETQYFGPGTRLLVL.

The chain combines TRBV20-1 with TRBJ2-5; the TCRdb D gene call, TRBD2, has no DNA to confirm it. Germline assignment: CDR1 DFQATT and CDR2 SNEGSKA (reference sequence). CDR3 size: 14 residues. This chain's CDR3 is CSAIMAGGRETQYF.

This chain links TRBV3-1 with TRBJ2-1; TCRdb outputs TRBD1, but without DNA this stays unchecked. The CDR3 is made up of 14 amino acids. Germline CDR1 and CDR2: LGHDT and YNNKEL (reference sequence). The CDR3 is CASAQRSGANEQFF.

The chain is built from TRBV7-2 and TRBJ2-3; TCRdb gives TRBD2 as the D gene, but with no DNA this cannot be confirmed. This CDR3 has 17 residues. From germline, CDR1 is SGHTA and CDR2 FQGNSA. This CDR3 is CASSLGLAGGSTDTQYF.

V is TRBV5-4 and J is TRBJ2-1; TCRdb's assignment of TRBD2 cannot be checked, as there is no DNA. The CDR3 spans 16 residues. CDR1 is SGHNT, CDR2 YYREEE, per germline (reference sequence). The CDR3 is CASSFFGAGGKREQFF.

The chain combines TRBV6-5 with TRBJ2-5; TCRdb's assignment of TRBD1 cannot be checked, as there is no DNA. Germline lookup yields CDR1 MNHEY and CDR2 SVGAGI. CDR3 length equals 15 residues. The CDR3 loop reads CASSSLGGAGETQYF.

V usage is TRBV20-1 and J usage is TRBJ2-5. Germline V gives CDR1 DFQATT, CDR2 SNEGSKA (reference sequence). This CDR3 is 13 amino acids long. The CDR3 loop is CSARVEFVETQYF.

V gene TRBV24-1 combines with J gene TRBJ2-7; TCRdb selects TRBD2, and the lack of DNA leaves this call unchecked. Germline V lookup: CDR1 KGHDR, CDR2 SFDVKD. This CDR3 is built from 13 residues. CDR3 loop: CATASGPRNEQYF.

The chain employs TRBV6-5 and TRBJ2-7; the TRBD1 assignment by TCRdb is unverifiable without DNA. CDR1 MNHEY and CDR2 SVGAGI come from the germline V gene. The CDR3 loop spans 16 amino acids. CDR3 loop: CASSYRGTQGGYEQYF.

The rearrangement uses TRBV7-9 and TRBJ2-7; TCRdb names TRBD1, which stays unverified in the absence of DNA. There are 15 residues in the CDR3. Germline loops: CDR1 SEHNR, CDR2 FQNEAQ (reference sequence). The CDR3 sequence is CASSPIGQGNYEQYF.

The J gene is TRBJ2-5, the V gene TRBV7-9; TCRdb's D call, TRBD1, is unchecked because there is no DNA. The CDR3 extends over 14 amino acids. The germline V gene has CDR1 SEHNR and CDR2 FQNEAQ (reference sequence). The CDR3 spells CASSLEQVQETQYF.

This chain joins TRBV20-1 and TRBJ2-2; TCRdb's D call, TRBD2, is unchecked because there is no DNA. The CDR3 covers 19 residues. Germline CDR1 DFQATT, CDR2 SNEGSKA (reference sequence). CDR3: CSARVKLGLAGSNTGELFF.

The chain joins TRBV7-2 to TRBJ2-7; the TCRdb D gene call, TRBD2, has no DNA to confirm it. The CDR3 is 15 residues long. CDR1 and CDR2 (germline): SGHTA, FQGNSA. The CDR3 protein is CASSDQLAGAKEQYF. Complete variable domain (other parts from reference TRBV7-2 and TRBJ2-7): GAGVSQSPSNKVTEKGKDVELRCDPISGHTALYWYRQSLGQGLEFLIYFQGNSAPDKSGLPSDRFSAERTGGSVSTLTIQRTQQEDSAVYLCASSDQLAGAKEQYFGPGTRLTVT.

V gene TRBV6-5 combines with J gene TRBJ1-3. The germline gives CDR1 MNHEY, CDR2 SVGAGI. This CDR3 has 13 amino acids. CDR3 region: CASSLDLRNTIYF.

The V and J genes are TRBV19 and TRBJ1-1. This CDR3 spans 15 amino acids. Germline CDR1 reads LNHDA; CDR2 reads SQIVND (reference sequence). The CDR3 protein is CASSPPGLLGTEAFF.

The genes are TRBV20-1 and TRBJ2-7. This CDR3 has 11 amino acids. CDR1 and CDR2 from the germline V gene are DFQATT and SNEGSKA (reference sequence). The CDR3 here is CSARQEYEQYF.

V usage is TRBV6-2 or TRBV6-3 and J usage is TRBJ1-5. This CDR3 is built from 15 residues. Germline lookup yields CDR1 MNHEY and CDR2 SVGEGT. The CDR3 loop reads CASRPYADSNQPQHF.

The chain recombines TRBV20-1 with TRBJ2-3; absent DNA, TCRdb's TRBD2 call cannot be checked. The length of the CDR3 is 13 residues. Germline lookup yields CDR1 DFQATT and CDR2 SNEGSKA (reference sequence). CDR3 amino acids: CGQGLAGTDTQYF.

The gene calls are TRBV4-2 and TRBJ2-7; checking the TCRdb D call of TRBD2 is not possible without DNA. Germline CDR1 reads LGHNA; CDR2 reads YNFKEQ. The CDR3 is 17 amino acids. The CDR3 sequence: CASSQAGGREGYYEQYF.

The V gene is TRBV5-1, the J gene TRBJ2-7. Germline V lookup: CDR1 SGHRS, CDR2 YFSETQ. This CDR3 has 15 amino acids. CDR3 region: CASSLGGNDAYEQYF.